Sequencing of this TCR beta chain was carried out in a study of monozygotic twins with cystic fibrosis. Of note for this clone: The antigen remains undetermined.

Overall study results and limits: In 13 of 16 pairs, V gene usage was closest to the co-twin's. Clonality was generally low (median about 0.0095), higher in the most severe patients.

In germline, CDR1 is SGHTA, CDR2 FQGNSA. The CDR3 is 14 amino acids. V lost 2 bases and J 4 bases, leaving 10 bases between the germline ends. TCRdb keeps only in-frame clones here, not all; method: immunoSEQ multiplex PCR. The sample carries some 35,000 clones, around 66% recorded once. The chain combines TRBV7-2 with TRBJ2-3; the D call may be TRBD1 or TRBD2 (5 bases each). Sequencing was performed on blood. The TCR comes from a girl aged 5-17 years with cystic fibrosis. The CDR3 loop is CASSLTRDADTQYF. The CDR3 nucleotides read TGTGCCAGCAGCTTAACCAGGGACGCAGATACGCAGTATTTT.